Reported below is one T cell receptor beta chain. Its matching antigen is unknown. The V and J ends lost 2 bases and 1 base, in that order; junction bases with no gene match: 6. CDR3 length: 16 residues. The germline V gene encodes CDR1 MNHEY and CDR2 SMNVEV (reference sequence). Method: immunoSEQ multiplex PCR; TCRdb's copy keeps in-frame clones and lacks some. The sample lists roughly 2.5 million clones, over 85% seen once, with 0.11% to 0.15% in the top ten. The sample belongs to a study of shared clonotypes between healthy human individuals. Across the whole study: Three plates each covered CD4 naive and memory; CD8 naive two, CD8 memory one. Study-wide findings and caveats: Naive CD4 clonotype sharing across a few donors was around 5%. Some clonotypes were shared by all four sorted-subset donors, while others were not shared. The non-shared ones had lower generation probabilities than the shared ones.

The source material was naive CD4+ T cells sorted from blood. The subset here: CD45RA+ positively selected. The chain joins TRBV27 to TRBJ2-7; 9 bases are a match to TRBD2. The receptor was derived from a man younger than 35 in good health. CDR3 coding DNA: TGTGCCAGCAGTTTACGGGTAGCGGGAGAATCCTACGAGCAGTACTTC. It specifies CASSLRVAGESYEQYF.